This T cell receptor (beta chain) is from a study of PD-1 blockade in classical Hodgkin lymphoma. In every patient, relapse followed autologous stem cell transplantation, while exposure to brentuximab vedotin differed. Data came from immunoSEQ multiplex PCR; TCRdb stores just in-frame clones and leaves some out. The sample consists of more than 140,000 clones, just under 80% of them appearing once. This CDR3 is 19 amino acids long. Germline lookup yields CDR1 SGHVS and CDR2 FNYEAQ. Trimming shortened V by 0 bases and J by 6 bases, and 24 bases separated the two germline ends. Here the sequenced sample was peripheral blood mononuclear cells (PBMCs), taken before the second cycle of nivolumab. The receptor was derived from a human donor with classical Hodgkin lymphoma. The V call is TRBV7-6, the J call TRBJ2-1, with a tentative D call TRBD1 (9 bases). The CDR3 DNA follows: TGTGCCAGCAGCTTAGCCCGCGGGGGGACAGGGTGGGGTGGCAATGAGCAGTTCTTC. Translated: CASSLARGGTGWGGNEQFF. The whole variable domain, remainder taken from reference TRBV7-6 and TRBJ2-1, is GAGVSQSPRYKVTKRGQDVALRCDPISGHVSLYWYRQALGQGPEFLTYFNYEAQQDKSGLPNDRFSAERPEGSISTLTIQRTEQRDSAMYRCASSLARGGTGWGGNEQFFGPGTRLTVL.